This record looks at one T cell receptor (beta chain) sequence and its context. The antigen is unknown. This sample was included in a study of PD-1 blockade in classical Hodgkin lymphoma. Study as a whole: On a schedule of every 2 weeks, patients received nivolumab 3 mg/kg intravenously.

With no exception, relapse followed autologous stem cell transplantation in all patients, and brentuximab vedotin exposure varied. Notes on the study in general: Possible causes of repertoire differences, disease activity or prior therapy, remain undefined. Newly diagnosed patients reportedly had lower baseline TCR diversity than healthy donors. TCR diversity rose significantly by C4D1 in CD4+ but not CD8+ cells.

In germline, CDR1 is SGHRS, CDR2 YFSETQ. CDR3 length: 14 residues. J was trimmed by 9 bases and V by 0 bases; bases with no gene match: 3. Here immunoSEQ multiplex PCR was the method, and the copy in TCRdb shows in-frame clones only, minus some. This sample has more than 140,000 clones, with about four fifths found just once. This clonotype originated in a human donor with classical Hodgkin lymphoma. This chain links TRBV5-1 with TRBJ2-1; 10 positions agree with TRBD2. The sequencing here drew on peripheral blood mononuclear cells (PBMCs), taken before the second cycle of nivolumab. In DNA form, the CDR3 reads TGCGCCAGCAGCTTGGGGCTAGCGGGAGTTGAGCAGTTCTTC. This encodes CASSLGLAGVEQFF. Filled out from reference TRBV5-1 and TRBJ2-1, the complete variable domain reads KAGVTQTPRYLIKTRGQQVTLSCSPISGHRSVSWYQQTPGQGLQFLFEYFSETQRNKGNFPGRFSGRQFSNSRSEMNVSTLELGDSALYLCASSLGLAGVEQFFGPGTRLTVL.